What follows is one T cell receptor beta chain and its context. The data were taken from a study of blood T cell repertoires in COVID-19. Overall study context: The analysed material was cDNA or gDNA that came from T cells, B-cell-depleted T cells, or PBMCs.

CDR1 SNHLY and CDR2 FYNNEI come from the germline V gene. With 8 bases removed from V and 5 bases from J, the gap between germline ends came to 7 bases. CDR3 length equals 12 residues. Recruits, aged 18 to 89 years, lived in 20 to 30 US areas. Sequenced by immunoSEQ multiplex PCR; TCRdb stores in-frame clones only, minus some. Found here are about 250,000 clones, 80% to 90% of them singletons; the top ten hold over 3%. This receptor was obtained from a woman aged 40-49 years who had been exposed to COVID-19. Sequencing was done on a sample of PBMCs or T cells enriched from blood (not recorded which). The chain uses TRBV2 and TRBJ1-6, with D uncertain. Here the CDR3 DNA reads TGTGCCAGCGACAACGATAATTCACCCCTCCACTTT. It yields the protein CASDNDNSPLHF.